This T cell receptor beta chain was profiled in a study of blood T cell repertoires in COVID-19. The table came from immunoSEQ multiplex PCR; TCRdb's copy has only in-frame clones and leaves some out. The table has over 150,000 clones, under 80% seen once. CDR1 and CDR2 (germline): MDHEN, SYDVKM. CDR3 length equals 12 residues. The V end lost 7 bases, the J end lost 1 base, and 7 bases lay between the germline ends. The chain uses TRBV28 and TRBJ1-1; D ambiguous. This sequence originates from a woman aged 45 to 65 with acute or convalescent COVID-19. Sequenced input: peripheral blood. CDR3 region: CASTSGNTEAFF. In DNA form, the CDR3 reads TGTGCCAGCACCTCGGGGAACACTGAAGCTTTCTTT.